This is a list of T cell receptor beta chains from one sample in a study of beta chain features in type 1 diabetes. Clones were sequenced by immunoSEQ multiplex PCR, and TCRdb holds only the in-frame ones, with some missing. The data hold 300,000 to 400,000 clones, with approximately 13% observed a single time. The sequenced material came from naive CD4+ T cells from blood. The receptors derive from a woman younger than 30 with type 1 diabetes. Both conserved end residues are part of each CDR3. Fields, in order: clone size, V gene, D gene, J gene, CDR3 DNA, CDR3 protein. The D gene is left open where the match is weak. Part of the rows lack a size; the others show once, few, many or a class for expanded clones.

clone_size: NA; v_call: TRBV28; d_call: NA; j_call: TRBJ2-7; cdr3_nt: TGTGCCAGCAGTTCAACAGGGCTCTACGAGCAGTACTTC; cdr3_aa: CASSSTGLYEQYF
clone_size: few; v_call: TRBV15; d_call: NA; j_call: TRBJ2-3; cdr3_nt: TGTGCCACCAGCAGAGTCCGGGGGATCACAGATACGCAGTATTTT; cdr3_aa: CATSRVRGITDTQYF
clone_size: NA; v_call: TRBV7-8; d_call: TRBD2; j_call: TRBJ2-1; cdr3_nt: TGTGCCAGCAGCTTGGAGCGGGAGAGTGAGCAGTTCTTC; cdr3_aa: CASSLERESEQFF
clone_size: NA; v_call: TRBV5-4; d_call: TRBD1; j_call: TRBJ2-5; cdr3_nt: TGTGCCAGCAGCTTGAGGCAACAGGGGAAAGAGACCCAGTACTTC; cdr3_aa: CASSLRQQGKETQYF
clone_size: NA; v_call: TRBV4-3; d_call: NA; j_call: TRBJ2-1; cdr3_nt: TGCGCCAGCAGCCAAGACAGGGCCACGCGCAATGAGCAGTTCTTC; cdr3_aa: CASSQDRATRNEQFF
clone_size: few; v_call: TRBV6-5; d_call: NA; j_call: TRBJ2-7; cdr3_nt: TGTGCCAGCAGTCCAGACAGTAACATCTACGAGCAGTACTTC; cdr3_aa: CASSPDSNIYEQYF
clone_size: NA; v_call: TRBV6-5; d_call: TRBD2; j_call: TRBJ2-7; cdr3_nt: TGTGCCAGCAGCGCTCAGACTAGCGGGAGTGGGGAGCAGTACTTC; cdr3_aa: CASSAQTSGSGEQYF
clone_size: NA; v_call: TRBV25-1; d_call: NA; j_call: TRBJ1-1; cdr3_nt: TGTGCCAGCAGACCCCCTTGGGGGGTCAATGAAGCTTTCTTT; cdr3_aa: CASRPPWGVNEAFF
clone_size: NA; v_call: TRBV9; d_call: NA; j_call: TRBJ2-7; cdr3_nt: TGTGCCAGCAGCCTACGGGACACGACCTCCTACGAGCAGTACTTC; cdr3_aa: CASSLRDTTSYEQYF
clone_size: NA; v_call: TRBV9; d_call: NA; j_call: TRBJ1-1; cdr3_nt: TGTGCCAGCAGCGTAGGAACAGCGAACACTGAAGCTTTCTTT; cdr3_aa: CASSVGTANTEAFF
clone_size: few; v_call: TRBV29-1; d_call: TRBD1; j_call: TRBJ2-7; cdr3_nt: TGCAGCGTAGATCAGGGGGTCCACGAGCAGTACTTC; cdr3_aa: CSVDQGVHEQYF
clone_size: NA; v_call: TRBV2; d_call: NA; j_call: TRBJ2-1; cdr3_nt: TGTGCCAGCAGTGAAAAACGGCTAGTCAAGCAGTTCTTC; cdr3_aa: CASSEKRLVKQFF
clone_size: NA; v_call: TRBV14; d_call: NA; j_call: TRBJ1-2; cdr3_nt: TGTGCCAGCAGCCAAGACCGACCGGACAGAAAAGATGGCTACACCTTC; cdr3_aa: CASSQDRPDRKDGYTF
clone_size: few; v_call: TRBV5-1; d_call: NA; j_call: TRBJ2-4; cdr3_nt: TGCGCCAGCAGCTTGGGGACTAACCGAAACATTCAGTACTTC; cdr3_aa: CASSLGTNRNIQYF
clone_size: NA; v_call: TRBV5-4; d_call: TRBD2; j_call: TRBJ2-3; cdr3_nt: TGTGCCAGCAGCCCAGGGACTAGTGCCACAGATACGCAGTATTTT; cdr3_aa: CASSPGTSATDTQYF
clone_size: NA; v_call: TRBV29-1; d_call: NA; j_call: TRBJ1-1; cdr3_nt: TGCAGCGTTGAAAACCCAGGGGTTAGTTACACTGAAGCTTTCTTT; cdr3_aa: CSVENPGVSYTEAFF
clone_size: NA; v_call: TRBV5-5; d_call: NA; j_call: TRBJ1-2; cdr3_nt: TGTGCCAGCAGCTCCACGACTTCCAAGGGCTACACCTTC; cdr3_aa: CASSSTTSKGYTF
clone_size: NA; v_call: TRBV28; d_call: NA; j_call: TRBJ2-1; cdr3_nt: TGTGCCAGCAGTGCGCGCCGGGATCCAAATGAGCAGTTCTTC; cdr3_aa: CASSARRDPNEQFF
clone_size: NA; v_call: TRBV7-2; d_call: NA; j_call: TRBJ2-7; cdr3_nt: TGTGCCAGCAGCTTATCACGGGGCCCAGGAGGGTCCTACGAGCAGTACTTC; cdr3_aa: CASSLSRGPGGSYEQYF
clone_size: NA; v_call: TRBV12-5; d_call: NA; j_call: TRBJ2-5; cdr3_nt: TGTGCTAGTGGTTCGTACAGGGGGGCAGCGGGATTAGGAGAGACCCAGTACTTC; cdr3_aa: CASGSYRGAAGLGETQYF
clone_size: NA; v_call: TRBV29-1; d_call: TRBD1; j_call: TRBJ2-3; cdr3_nt: TGCAGCGTCGGGACAGGATCTAGCACAGATACGCAGTATTTT; cdr3_aa: CSVGTGSSTDTQYF
clone_size: few; v_call: TRBV28; d_call: NA; j_call: TRBJ1-5; cdr3_nt: TGTGCCAGCACCCCCGGTGGGGAGGTTCATTGGCCCCAGCATTTT; cdr3_aa: CASTPGGEVHWPQHF
clone_size: few; v_call: TRBV25-1; d_call: TRBD2; j_call: TRBJ2-5; cdr3_nt: TGTGCCAGCAGTGTCCCAGCGGGAGGCTGGGAGACCCAGTACTTC; cdr3_aa: CASSVPAGGWETQYF
clone_size: NA; v_call: TRBV29-1; d_call: TRBD1; j_call: TRBJ1-2; cdr3_nt: TGCAGCGTTGAAGGGATGACGGGGGACAGGTCGGATGGCTACACCTTC; cdr3_aa: CSVEGMTGDRSDGYTF
clone_size: NA; v_call: TRBV27; d_call: NA; j_call: TRBJ2-1; cdr3_nt: TGTGCCAGCAGTTTATCATTCGCGGGCCCCTCGGAAGAGCAGTTCTTC; cdr3_aa: CASSLSFAGPSEEQFF
clone_size: NA; v_call: TRBV28; d_call: TRBD2; j_call: TRBJ2-7; cdr3_nt: TGTGCCAGCAGTTTGGCGGGGGGGTTCGGCTCCTACGAGCAGTACTTC; cdr3_aa: CASSLAGGFGSYEQYF
clone_size: NA; v_call: TRBV9; d_call: NA; j_call: TRBJ1-5; cdr3_nt: TGTGCCAGCAGCTACGCCAGGGCACAGCCCCAGCATTTT; cdr3_aa: CASSYARAQPQHF
clone_size: few; v_call: TRBV5-8; d_call: TRBD2; j_call: TRBJ2-2; cdr3_nt: TGTGCCAGCAGCCCGGGACTAGCGGAGCTCGCGAACACCGGGGAGCTGTTTTTT; cdr3_aa: CASSPGLAELANTGELFF
clone_size: few; v_call: TRBV4-3; d_call: NA; j_call: TRBJ1-2; cdr3_nt: TGCGCCAGCAGCCAAGGGCCAGGCACAAGCTATACAGAAAAATATGGCTACACCTTC; cdr3_aa: CASSQGPGTSYTEKYGYTF
clone_size: NA; v_call: TRBV10-3; d_call: TRBD1; j_call: TRBJ2-7; cdr3_nt: TGTGCCATCAGAAGAACCGGGACAGCCTACGAGCAGTACTTC; cdr3_aa: CAIRRTGTAYEQYF
clone_size: few; v_call: TRBV7-2; d_call: NA; j_call: TRBJ2-5; cdr3_nt: TGTGCCAGCAGCCCCTCGCCCCCAGGAGGGGGCGAGGAGACCCAGTACTTC; cdr3_aa: CASSPSPPGGGEETQYF
clone_size: few; v_call: TRBV7-8; d_call: NA; j_call: TRBJ2-7; cdr3_nt: TGTGCCAGCAGCTTAGGGTGGACAGTCTCCTACGAGCAGTACTTC; cdr3_aa: CASSLGWTVSYEQYF
clone_size: NA; v_call: TRBV18; d_call: TRBD1; j_call: TRBJ2-7; cdr3_nt: TGTGCCAGCTCAAGAGGACAGGCTTCCTCCTACGAGCAGTACTTC; cdr3_aa: CASSRGQASSYEQYF
clone_size: few; v_call: TRBV7-2; d_call: NA; j_call: TRBJ1-2; cdr3_nt: TGTGCCAGCAGCTTAGGTTGGGGCGGGGACTGGAATGGCTACACCTTC; cdr3_aa: CASSLGWGGDWNGYTF